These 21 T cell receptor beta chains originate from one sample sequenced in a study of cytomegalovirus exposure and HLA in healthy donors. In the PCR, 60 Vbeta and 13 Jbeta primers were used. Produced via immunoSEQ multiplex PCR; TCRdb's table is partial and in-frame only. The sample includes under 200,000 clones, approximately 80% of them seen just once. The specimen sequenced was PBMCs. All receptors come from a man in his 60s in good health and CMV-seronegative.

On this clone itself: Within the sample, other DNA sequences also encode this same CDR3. CDR3 nucleotides: TGTGCCAGCAGGCGGGACCGCAATCAGCCCCAGCATTTT. The encoded protein is CASRRDRNQPQHF. The chain carries TRBV27 and TRBJ1-5, with D possibly TRBD1 on 5 matching bases. Germline assignment: CDR1 MNHEY and CDR2 SMNVEV (reference sequence). Between the trimmed V and J ends, which lost 6 bases and 2 bases, there was a span of 8 bases. The length of the CDR3 is 13 residues.

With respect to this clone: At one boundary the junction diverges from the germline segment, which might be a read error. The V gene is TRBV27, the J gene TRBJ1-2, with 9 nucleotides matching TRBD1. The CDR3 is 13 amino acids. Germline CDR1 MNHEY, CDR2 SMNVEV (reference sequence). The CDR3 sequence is CASSRDRVYGYPF. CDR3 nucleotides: TGTGCCAGCAGCCGGGACAGGGTCTATGGCTACCCCTTC.

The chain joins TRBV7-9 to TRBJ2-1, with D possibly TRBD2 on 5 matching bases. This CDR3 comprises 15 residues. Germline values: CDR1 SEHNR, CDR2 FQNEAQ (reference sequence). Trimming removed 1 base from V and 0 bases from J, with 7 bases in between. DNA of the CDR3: TGTGCCAGCAGCTTAGGGAGGACCTCCTACAATGAGCAGTTCTTC. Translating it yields CASSLGRTSYNEQFF.

The CDR3 DNA sequence: TGTGCCAGCAGCCAAGCTTGGGACATCGACCAGCCCCAGCATTTT. Protein: CASSQAWDIDQPQHF. The rearrangement joins TRBV4-2 to TRBJ1-5; D might be TRBD1 (6 bases). The CDR3 totals 15 residues. V was shortened by 1 base and J by 7 bases, with 14 bases between the two germline ends. In germline, CDR1 is LGHNA, CDR2 YNFKEQ.

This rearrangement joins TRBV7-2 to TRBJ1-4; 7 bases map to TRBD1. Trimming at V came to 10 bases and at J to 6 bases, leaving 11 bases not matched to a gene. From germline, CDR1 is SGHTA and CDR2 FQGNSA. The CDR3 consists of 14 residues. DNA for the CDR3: TGTGCCACCAAAAGAGACAGGGATGATGAAAAACTGTTTTTT. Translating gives CATKRDRDDEKLFF.

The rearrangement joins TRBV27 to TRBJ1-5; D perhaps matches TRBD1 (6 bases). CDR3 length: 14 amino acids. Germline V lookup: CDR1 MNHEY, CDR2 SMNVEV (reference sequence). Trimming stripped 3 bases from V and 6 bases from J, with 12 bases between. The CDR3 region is CASSFTGGRQPQHF. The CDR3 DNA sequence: TGTGCCAGCAGTTTTACGGGGGGCCGTCAGCCCCAGCATTTT.

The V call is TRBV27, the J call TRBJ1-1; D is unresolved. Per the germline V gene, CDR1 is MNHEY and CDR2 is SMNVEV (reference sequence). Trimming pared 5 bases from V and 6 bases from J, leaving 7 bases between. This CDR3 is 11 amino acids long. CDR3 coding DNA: TGTGCCAGCAGTAGAGGGTCTGAAGCTTTCTTT. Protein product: CASSRGSEAFF.

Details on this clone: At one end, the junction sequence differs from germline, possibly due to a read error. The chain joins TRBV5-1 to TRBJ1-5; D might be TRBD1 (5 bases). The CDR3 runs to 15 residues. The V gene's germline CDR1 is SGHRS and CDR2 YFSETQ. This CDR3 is CASSLGGRENQPQNF. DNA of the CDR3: TGCGCCAGCAGCTTGGGGGGACGGGAGAATCAGCCCCAGAATTTT.

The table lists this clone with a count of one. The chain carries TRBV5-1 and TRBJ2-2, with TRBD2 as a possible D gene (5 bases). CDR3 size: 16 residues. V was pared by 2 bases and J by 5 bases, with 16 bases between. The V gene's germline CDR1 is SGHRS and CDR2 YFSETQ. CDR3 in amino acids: CASSFVGLGGTGELFF. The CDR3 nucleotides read TGCGCCAGCAGCTTCGTCGGGCTCGGAGGAACCGGGGAGCTGTTTTTT.

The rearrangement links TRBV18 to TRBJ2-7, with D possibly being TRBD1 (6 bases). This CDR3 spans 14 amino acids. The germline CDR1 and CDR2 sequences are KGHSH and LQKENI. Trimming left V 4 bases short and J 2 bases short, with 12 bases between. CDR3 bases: TGTGCCAGCTCACTTACAGGGAAACCCTACGAGCAGTACTTC. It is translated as CASSLTGKPYEQYF.

CDR3 sequence (DNA): TGTGCCAGCAGCTTAGACAACAGGCCTAACTATGGCTACACCTTC. It is translated as CASSLDNRPNYGYTF. The J gene is TRBJ1-2, the V gene TRBV7-2, with D possibly being TRBD1 (5 bases). V lost 1 base and J 0 bases, leaving 9 bases between the germline ends. This CDR3 region has 15 residues. CDR1 is SGHTA and CDR2 is FQGNSA in the germline V gene.

This CDR3 is CASSYSSWTGELFF. The CDR3 DNA is TGTGCCAGCAGTTACTCGAGCTGGACTGGGGAGCTGTTTTTT. The chain joins TRBV6-7 to TRBJ2-2; possible D gene TRBD2, 5 bases. TRBV6-7 qualifies as an ORF whose function is uncertain. Deletions cut 0 bases from V and 8 bases from J, with 10 bases between. The CDR3 runs to 14 residues.

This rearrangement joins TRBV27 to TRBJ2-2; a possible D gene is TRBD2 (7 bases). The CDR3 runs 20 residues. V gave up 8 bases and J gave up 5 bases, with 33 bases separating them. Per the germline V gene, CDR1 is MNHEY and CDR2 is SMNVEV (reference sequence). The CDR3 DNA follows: TGTGCCAGCTCGCCGAGGCTAGCGGTGTCAAGGGGGTTGGTAACCGGGGAGCTGTTTTTT. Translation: CASSPRLAVSRGLVTGELFF.

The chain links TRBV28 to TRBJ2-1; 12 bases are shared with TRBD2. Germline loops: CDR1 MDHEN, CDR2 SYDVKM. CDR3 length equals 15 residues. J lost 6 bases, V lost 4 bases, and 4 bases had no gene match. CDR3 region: CASSYLAGGANEQFF. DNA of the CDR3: TGTGCCAGCAGTTACCTAGCGGGGGGGGCCAATGAGCAGTTCTTC. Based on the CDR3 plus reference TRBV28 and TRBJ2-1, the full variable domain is DVKVTQSSRYLVKRTGEKVFLECVQDMDHENMFWYRQDPGLGLRLIYFSYDVKMKEKGDIPEGYSVSREKKERFSLILESASTNQTSMYLCASSYLAGGANEQFFGPGTRLTVL.

The CDR3 DNA sequence: TGTGCCAGCAGCTCAAGCGGACTAGCGGGCACCGGGGAGCTGTTTTTT. This sequence encodes CASSSSGLAGTGELFF. The rearrangement uses TRBV7-7 and TRBJ2-2, with 11 bases fitting TRBD2. Germline loops: CDR1 SSHAT, CDR2 FNYEAQ (reference sequence). There are 16 residues in the CDR3. V was clipped by 4 bases and J by 4 bases; unmatched bases: 5.

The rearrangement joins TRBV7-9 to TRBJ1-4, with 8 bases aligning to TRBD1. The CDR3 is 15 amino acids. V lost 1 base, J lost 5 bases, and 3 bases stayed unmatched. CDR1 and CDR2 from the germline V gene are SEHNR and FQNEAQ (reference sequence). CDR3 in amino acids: CASSLGDRPNEKLFF. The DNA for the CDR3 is TGTGCCAGCAGCTTAGGGGACAGGCCCAATGAAAAACTGTTTTTT.

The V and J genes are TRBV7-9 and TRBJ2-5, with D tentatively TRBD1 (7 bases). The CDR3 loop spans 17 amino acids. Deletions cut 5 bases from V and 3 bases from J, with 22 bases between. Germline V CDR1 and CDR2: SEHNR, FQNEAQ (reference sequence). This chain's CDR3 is CASSPDRVRREKETQYF. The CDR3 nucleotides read TGTGCCAGCAGCCCAGACAGGGTTAGGCGGGAAAAAGAGACCCAGTACTTC.

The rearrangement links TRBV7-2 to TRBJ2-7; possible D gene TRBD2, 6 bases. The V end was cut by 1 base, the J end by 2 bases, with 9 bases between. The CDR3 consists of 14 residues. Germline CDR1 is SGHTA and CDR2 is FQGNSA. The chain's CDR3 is CASSLVASAYEQYF. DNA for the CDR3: TGTGCCAGCAGCTTAGTGGCTAGCGCCTACGAGCAGTACTTC. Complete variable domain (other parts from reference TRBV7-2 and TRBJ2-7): GAGVSQSPSNKVTEKGKDVELRCDPISGHTALYWYRQSLGQGLEFLIYFQGNSAPDKSGLPSDRFSAERTGGSVSTLTIQRTQQEDSAVYLCASSLVASAYEQYFGPGTRLTVT.

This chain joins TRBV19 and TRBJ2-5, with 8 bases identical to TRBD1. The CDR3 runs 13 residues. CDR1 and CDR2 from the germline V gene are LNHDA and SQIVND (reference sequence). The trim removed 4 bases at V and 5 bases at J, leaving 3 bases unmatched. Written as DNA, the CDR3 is TGTGCCAGTAGTACGACAGGGGTGGAGACCCAGTACTTC. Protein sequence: CASSTTGVETQYF.

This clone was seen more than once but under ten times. The CDR3 sequence is CASSITGDENEKLFF. For the CDR3, the DNA is TGTGCCAGCAGCATTACAGGGGACGAAAATGAAAAACTGTTTTTT. The V gene is TRBV7-9, the J gene TRBJ1-4, with TRBD1 matching 7 bases. CDR1 is SEHNR, CDR2 FQNEAQ, per germline (reference sequence). This CDR3 contains 15 residues. V shed 5 bases, J shed 5 bases, and the junction held 8 bases outside the gene matches.

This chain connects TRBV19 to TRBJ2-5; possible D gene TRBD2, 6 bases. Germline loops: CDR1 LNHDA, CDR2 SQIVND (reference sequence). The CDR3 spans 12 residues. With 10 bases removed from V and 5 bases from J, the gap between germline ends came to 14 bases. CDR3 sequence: CATSPAGETQYF. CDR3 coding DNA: TGTGCCACCTCACCGGCGGGGGAGACCCAGTACTTC.